This T cell receptor beta chain came from a study of cytomegalovirus exposure and HLA in healthy donors (dated by TCRdb to 2016 to 2017). The study in broad terms: An earlier analysis of about 560 of the donors reported approximately 260 Gb of sequence data and approximately 120 million unique TCR beta sequences obtained from about 180 million T cells. An early release that covered approximately 600 HLA-typed donors contained about 300 gigabases of sequencing data and about 84 million unique TCR sequences. Of the roughly 400 genotyped donors, more than 75% were placed in the genetic ancestry cluster associated with self-reported Caucasian donors. The study aimed to test whether signatures of past pathogen exposure could be identified by cataloging public T cell receptors. The study profiled the T cell repertoires of about 720 subjects by immunosequencing and related them to cytomegalovirus serostatus. Along with the roughly 710-subject first cohort, a separate validation cohort of 120 different subjects was used. The study combined high-throughput TCR immunosequencing, statistical association of individual TCRs with disease status, and machine learning to predict cytomegalovirus infection status. A later analysis re-analyzed previously published TCR beta repertoires from 650 to 800 donors and added high-resolution HLA genotyping to study TCR occurrence patterns. In the later analysis, no new phenotypic data were used to find candidate immune exposures; instead, reliance was placed on TCR beta sequences and their occurrence across donors. In an earlier analysis of about 590 of the donors, high-throughput TCR beta sequencing was used to judge whether each TCR beta V gene segment behaved as functional or pseudogenic. Alongside the repertoire data, information on donor age, sex, ethnicity and CMV serostatus was compiled. A later genetic analysis used genome-wide SNP genotypes for about three fifths of the 666 donors, treating that subset as a discovery cohort. Every discovery cohort repertoire had been produced on one sequencing platform. Class I and class II HLA loci were covered by the typing at four-digit resolution. Typing coverage varied by locus: roughly 620-640 donors for A, B, C, DRB1 and DQB1; approximately 560 for DQA1; 606 for DPA1; 450 to 480 for DPB1. A few DR-DQ haplotypes were handled as single units for association and clustering because linkage in the cohort was strong. On average, roughly 250,000 unique TCR beta nucleotide sequences were sequenced per donor among 398 genotyped donors of the cohort, with roughly 18% of those sequences being non-productive.

This clone has a handful of counts. What this receptor recognizes is not known. The sample holds no much larger clone one base away, and base qualities are not on file. In total, approximately 610 healthy bone marrow donors made up the cohort. At the time of sampling, all cohort members were nominally healthy, though unrecorded immune exposures were likely present. The donor was CMV seropositive and was included in the group of 250 to 300 seropositive cohort members. A peripheral blood sample was provided by each donor, and peripheral blood mononuclear cells were used for TCR beta sequencing. Genomic DNA extraction from the blood cell samples was performed with the Qiagen DNeasy Blood Extraction Kit. Broad study findings and their caveats: A cluster of highly shared sequence variants was judged likely to represent a technical artifact of the sequencing pipeline. The authors suggested that the approach could potentially be generalized to other disease states and immunological phenotypes. Correlated functional status among segregating V segments might reflect linkage disequilibrium, but an unknown experimental factor could not be ruled out. Roughly uniform sequencing depth across donors was assumed in presence/absence analyses, although this assumption may not hold. In an earlier analysis of 587 of the donors, most TCR beta V segments appeared in productive rearrangements about 90% or about 30% of the time, broadly matching IMGT annotations. The classifier was reported to diagnose cytomegalovirus status with high specificity and sensitivity in both the original and validation cohorts. When HLA alleles, especially DR and DQ, strongly co-occurred, attributing TCR associations to individual alleles was difficult. Because some donors lacked HLA typing at each locus, the association tests relied only on the typed subset. Immune exposure information for the cohort was limited to CMV serostatus. Because counts were too low, seventeen rarely observed V segments, including chromosome 9 orphons, were left out of the earlier analysis of 587 of the donors. At a false discovery rate of 0.05, a later analysis linked 16,951 TCR beta sequences to specific HLA alleles. Only TCR beta chains were sequenced in this cohort, and the absence of alpha or paired-chain data limited detectable features. A later analysis reported that several top co-occurrence clusters appeared linked to parvovirus B19, influenza, CMV and Epstein-Barr virus. A few of the identified cytomegalovirus-associated TCR beta chains were confirmed in vitro to be specific for cytomegalovirus antigens. In a later analysis, the rate of TCR association differed among HLA loci, with DRB1 alleles having the most associated TCRs and HLA-C alleles having the fewest. A later analysis found that HLA-associated TCR beta chains were more clonally expanded and had lower generation probabilities than equally common non-associated chains. In a later analysis, most CMV-associated TCR beta chains were found to appear HLA-restricted, with HLA associations seemingly driven largely by CMV exposure. V-gene and J-gene trimming of TCR beta chains was associated with a missense DCLRE1C variant in a later genetic analysis, and the association was replicated in an independent cohort. A further reported finding was that TCR beta sequences accurately predicted the HLA-A and HLA-B alleles for most subjects in the first cohort. Because the 87-base-pair reads could not distinguish some IMGT-functional V segments, including TRBV6-2 and TRBV6-3, those segments were excluded. The study listed 150 to 200 TCR beta chains as associated with cytomegalovirus. Compared with the approximately 600-donor mean, donors in an Asian-associated ancestry cluster had fewer N-insertions in productive TCRs, according to a later genetic analysis. Across donors, most TCR sequences were observed very rarely, whereas some public TCRs were present in many individuals.

V was cut back by 7 bases and J by 7 bases, leaving a gap of 13 bases between them. Reading the germline V gene gives CDR1 SGHDT and CDR2 YYEEEE. The CDR3 sequence holds 12 residues, the cysteine and phenylalanine included. Only the CDR3 part of the read is kept: 36 bases, read in frame from the first base. Library preparation used the immunoSEQ multiplex PCR assay. For the multiplex PCR, a mixture combining 60 forward primers for TCR Vbeta segments and 13 reverse primers for TCR Jbeta segments was used. Amplification of the CDR3 region of rearranged TCR beta genes was performed with a multiplex PCR assay on genomic DNA. The amplified TCR beta libraries were sequenced on the Illumina HiSeq System as 87-base-pair reads. Under the source paper's analysis protocol: Across the 670 or so repertoires, a later analysis counted 60 million to 90 million unique TCR beta chains, 9.5 million to 12 million of which were shared by at least two donors. A nearest-neighbor algorithm error-corrected the raw reads and collapsed the reads into unique sequences, merging closely related sequences to remove PCR and sequencing errors. CDR3 sequences were aligned to IMGT reference sequences to assign V, D and J gene segments. For a sequence to be retained, at least a six-nucleotide match to both a V gene segment and a J gene segment was required. Rearrangements were called productive when the CDR3 lacked stop codons and stayed in frame with V and J; all others were non-productive. CDR3 was defined by IMGT convention, running from the second conserved V-encoded cysteine to the conserved J-encoded phenylalanine. The earlier analysis of some 600 of the donors excluded sequences that lacked an unambiguous match to a single V gene segment. An earlier analysis of several hundred of the donors called V segments functional above 56.7% productive rearrangements and segregating when the between-donor standard deviation exceeded 5%. A statistical classification framework was developed to diagnose cytomegalovirus status using the catalog of TCR beta chain sequences. In a later analysis, TCR nucleotide sequences were compared against IMGT/GENE-DB human TR gene sequences so that V and J genes could be assigned. Using the TCRdist pipeline, a later analysis assigned CDR3 sequences along with most-parsimonious VDJ recombination scenarios. In a later analysis, each TCR beta chain was defined by its CDR3 amino acid sequence together with its V-gene family, and reads lacking a unique V-gene family were excluded. In a later analysis, nearly 600 highly shared, low-generation-probability nucleotide sequences were removed to address suspected cross-contamination and a sequencing artifact. In a later analysis, a clonal expansion index was calculated for each public chain from normalized within-repertoire ranks of inferred template counts. Generation probabilities in a later analysis came from a VDJ recombination model fitted to out-of-frame rearrangements, and those results were checked against IGoR. Hypergeometric tests were used in a later analysis to score TCR-TCR, TCR-HLA and TCR-CMV co-occurrence, with a repertoire-size bias correction applied to the TCR pairs. A later analysis estimated false discovery rates by permuting HLA or CMV assignments 20 times. In a later analysis, co-occurring TCRs were grouped with DBSCAN, and TCRdist sequence similarity was added when clustering was performed within HLA-allele-positive subsets. Co-occurrence clustering excluded repertoires with fewer than 30,000 or more than 120,000 public chains, plus five with anomalous nucleotide sharing. TCRdb provides this immuneACCESS table in a form limited to in-frame rearrangements. Some clones are lacking; in checked studies, under half of them reflect an unresolved V gene, and why the rest are absent is not known. V, J and clone size derive from that table, while D and trimming were established from the DNA sequence. The sample table holds about 81,000 clones, of which about three quarters were seen once. Around 3.2% of the sample belongs to the ten largest clones.

The chain was built from TRBV5-6 and TRBJ2-3, with TRBD1 perhaps the D gene, on 6 matching bases. This TCR came from a man aged 45-65 years in good health and CMV-seropositive. Sequencing used PBMCs. The CDR3 has the sequence CASGPDRNTQYF. The DNA sequence is TGTGCCAGCGGACCCGACAGGAATACGCAGTATTTT.